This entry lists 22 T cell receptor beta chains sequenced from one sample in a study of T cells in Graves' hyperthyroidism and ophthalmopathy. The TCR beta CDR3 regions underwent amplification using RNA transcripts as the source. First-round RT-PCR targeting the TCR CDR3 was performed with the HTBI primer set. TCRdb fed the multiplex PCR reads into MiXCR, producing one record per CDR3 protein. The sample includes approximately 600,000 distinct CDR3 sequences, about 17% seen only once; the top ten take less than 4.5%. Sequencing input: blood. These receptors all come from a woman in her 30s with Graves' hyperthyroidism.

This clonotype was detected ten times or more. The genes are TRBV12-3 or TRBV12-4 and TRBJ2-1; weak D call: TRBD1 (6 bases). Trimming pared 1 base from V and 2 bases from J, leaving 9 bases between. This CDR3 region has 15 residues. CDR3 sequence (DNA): TGTGCCAGCAGTTTAGTACAGGGTACCTACAATGAGCAGTTCTTC. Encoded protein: CASSLVQGTYNEQFF.

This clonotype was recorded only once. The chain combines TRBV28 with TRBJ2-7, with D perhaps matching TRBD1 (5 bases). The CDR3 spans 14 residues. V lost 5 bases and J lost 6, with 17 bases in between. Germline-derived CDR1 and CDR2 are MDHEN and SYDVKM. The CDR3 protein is CASSPRDRASEQYF. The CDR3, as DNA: TGTGCCAGCAGTCCCAGGGATAGGGCCTCCGAGCAGTACTTC.

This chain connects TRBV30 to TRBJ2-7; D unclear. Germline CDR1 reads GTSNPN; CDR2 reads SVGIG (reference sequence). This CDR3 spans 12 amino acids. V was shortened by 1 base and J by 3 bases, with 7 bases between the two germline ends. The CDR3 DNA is TGTGCCTGGAGTGGCCTGCACTACGAGCAGTACTTC. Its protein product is CAWSGLHYEQYF.

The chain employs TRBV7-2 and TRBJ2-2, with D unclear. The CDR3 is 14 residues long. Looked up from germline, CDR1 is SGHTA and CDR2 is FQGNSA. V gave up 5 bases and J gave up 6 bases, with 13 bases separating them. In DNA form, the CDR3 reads TGTGCCAGCAGCCCCGACTCACTGGCCGGGGAGCTGTTTTTT. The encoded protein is CASSPDSLAGELFF.

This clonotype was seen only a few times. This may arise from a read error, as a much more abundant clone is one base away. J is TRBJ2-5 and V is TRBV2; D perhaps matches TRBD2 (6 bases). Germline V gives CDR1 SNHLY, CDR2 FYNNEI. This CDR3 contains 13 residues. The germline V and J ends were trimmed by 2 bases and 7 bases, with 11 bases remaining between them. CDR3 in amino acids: CASSERRGGTQYF. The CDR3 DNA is TGTGCCAGCAGTGAACGGAGGGGAGGGACCCAGTACTTC. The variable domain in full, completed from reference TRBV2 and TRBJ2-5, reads EPEVTQTPSHQVTQMGQEVILRCVPISNHLYFYWYRQILGQKVEFLVSFYNNEISEKSEIFDDQFSVERPDGSNFTLKIRSTKLEDSAMYFCASSERRGGTQYFGPGTRLLVL.

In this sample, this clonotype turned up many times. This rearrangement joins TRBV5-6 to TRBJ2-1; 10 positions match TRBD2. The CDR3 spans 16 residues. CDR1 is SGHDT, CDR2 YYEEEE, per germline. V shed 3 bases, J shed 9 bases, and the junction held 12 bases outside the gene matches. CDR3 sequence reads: CASSSQTSGPHGEQFF. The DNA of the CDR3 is TGTGCCAGCAGCTCTCAGACTAGCGGGCCTCACGGTGAGCAGTTCTTC.

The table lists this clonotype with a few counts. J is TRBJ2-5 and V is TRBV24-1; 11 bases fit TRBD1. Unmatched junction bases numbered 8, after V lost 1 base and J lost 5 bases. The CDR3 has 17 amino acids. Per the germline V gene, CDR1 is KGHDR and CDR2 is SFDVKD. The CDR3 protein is CATSDLGQGAGMETQYF. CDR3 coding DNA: TGTGCCACCAGTGATTTAGGACAGGGGGCGGGTATGGAGACCCAGTACTTC.

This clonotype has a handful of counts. CDR3: CAWSRARGRTEAFF. The CDR3 bases are TGTGCCTGGAGTCGGGCCAGGGGGCGAACTGAAGCTTTCTTT. The chain uses TRBV30 and TRBJ1-1; TRBD1 agrees at 8 bases. This CDR3 has 14 amino acids. CDR1 and CDR2 (germline): GTSNPN, SVGIG (reference sequence). V shed 2 bases and J 5 bases; nucleotides not matched to a gene: 7.

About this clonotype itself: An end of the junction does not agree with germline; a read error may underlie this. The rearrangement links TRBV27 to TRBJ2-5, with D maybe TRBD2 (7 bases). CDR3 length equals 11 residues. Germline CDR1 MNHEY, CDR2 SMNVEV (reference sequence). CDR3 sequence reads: CASSWPGGTHF. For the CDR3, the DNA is TGTGCCAGCAGTTGGCCGGGGGGCACCCACTTC.

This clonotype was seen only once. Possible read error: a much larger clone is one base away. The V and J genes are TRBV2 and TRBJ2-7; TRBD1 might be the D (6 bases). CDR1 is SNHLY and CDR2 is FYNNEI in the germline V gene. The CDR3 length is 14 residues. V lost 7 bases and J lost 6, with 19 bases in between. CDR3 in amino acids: CASNRDPPGSEQYF. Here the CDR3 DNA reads TGTGCCAGCAACAGGGACCCCCCAGGCTCCGAGCAGTACTTC.

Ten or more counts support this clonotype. The CDR3 loop reads CASSLVLGLGGNEQFF. CDR3 coding DNA: TGTGCCAGCAGCTTAGTTTTAGGACTAGGCGGAAATGAGCAGTTCTTC. The chain recombines TRBV7-9 with TRBJ2-1; 7 nucleotides line up with TRBD2. The V segment lost 1 base and the J segment 7 bases; nucleotides outside the gene matches: 10. This CDR3 has 16 residues. The germline CDR1 and CDR2 sequences are SEHNR and FQNEAQ (reference sequence).

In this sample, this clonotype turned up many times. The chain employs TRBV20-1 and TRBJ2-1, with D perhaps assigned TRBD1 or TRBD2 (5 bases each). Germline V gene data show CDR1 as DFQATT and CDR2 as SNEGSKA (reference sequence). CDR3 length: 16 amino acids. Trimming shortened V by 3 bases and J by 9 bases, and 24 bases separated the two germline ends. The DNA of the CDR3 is TGCAGTGCTAGTAAGCCTAGTGACCCGACTGGGGGTGAGCAGTTCTTC. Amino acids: CSASKPSDPTGGEQFF.

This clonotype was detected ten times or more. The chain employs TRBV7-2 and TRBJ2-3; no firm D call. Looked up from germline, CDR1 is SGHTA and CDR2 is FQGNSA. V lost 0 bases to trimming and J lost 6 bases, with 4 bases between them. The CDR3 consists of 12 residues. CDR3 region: CASSLALDTQYF. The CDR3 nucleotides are TGTGCCAGCAGCTTAGCGCTGGATACGCAGTATTTT.

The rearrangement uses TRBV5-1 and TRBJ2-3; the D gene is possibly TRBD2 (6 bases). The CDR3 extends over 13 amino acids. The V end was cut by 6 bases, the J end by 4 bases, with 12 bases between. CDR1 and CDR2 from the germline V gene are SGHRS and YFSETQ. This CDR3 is CASNFPGADTQYF. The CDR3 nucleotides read TGCGCCAGCAATTTCCCGGGGGCAGATACGCAGTATTTT.

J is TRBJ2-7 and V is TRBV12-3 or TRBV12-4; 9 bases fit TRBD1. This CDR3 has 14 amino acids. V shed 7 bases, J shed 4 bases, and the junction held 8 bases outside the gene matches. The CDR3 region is CASIRDRVPYEQYF. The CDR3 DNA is TGTGCCAGCATCCGGGACAGGGTTCCTTACGAGCAGTACTTC.

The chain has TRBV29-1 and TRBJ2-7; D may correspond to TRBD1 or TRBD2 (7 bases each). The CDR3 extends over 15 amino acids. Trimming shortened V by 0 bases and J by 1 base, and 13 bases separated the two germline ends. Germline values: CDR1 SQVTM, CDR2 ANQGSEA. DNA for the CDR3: TGCAGCGTTGAAGACAGGGGGAGGGGTTCCTACGAGCAGTACTTC. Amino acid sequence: CSVEDRGRGSYEQYF.

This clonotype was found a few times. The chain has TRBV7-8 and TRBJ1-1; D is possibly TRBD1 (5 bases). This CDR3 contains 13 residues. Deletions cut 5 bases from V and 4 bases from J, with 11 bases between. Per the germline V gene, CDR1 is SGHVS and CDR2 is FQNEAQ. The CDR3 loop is CASSPQRGTEAFF. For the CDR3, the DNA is TGTGCCAGCAGCCCACAGAGGGGCACTGAAGCTTTCTTT.

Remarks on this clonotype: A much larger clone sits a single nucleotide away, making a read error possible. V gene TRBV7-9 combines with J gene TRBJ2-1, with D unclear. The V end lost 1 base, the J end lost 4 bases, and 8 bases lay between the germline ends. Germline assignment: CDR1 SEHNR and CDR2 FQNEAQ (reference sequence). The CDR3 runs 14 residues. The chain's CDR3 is CASSLGPAYNEQFF. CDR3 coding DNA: TGTGCCAGCAGCTTAGGGCCCGCGTACAATGAGCAGTTCTTC.

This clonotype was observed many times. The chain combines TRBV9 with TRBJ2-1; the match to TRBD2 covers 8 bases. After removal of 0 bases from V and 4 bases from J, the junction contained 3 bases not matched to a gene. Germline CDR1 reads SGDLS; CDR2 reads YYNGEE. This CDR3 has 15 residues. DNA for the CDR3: TGTGCCAGCAGCGTAGAGCCGGGAGGGTACAATGAGCAGTTCTTC. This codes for CASSVEPGGYNEQFF.

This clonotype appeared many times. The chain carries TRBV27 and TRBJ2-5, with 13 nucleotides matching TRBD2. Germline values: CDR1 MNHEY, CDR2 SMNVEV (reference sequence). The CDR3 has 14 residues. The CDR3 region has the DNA TGTGCGACCAGTTTACTAGCGGGAGGGGAGACCCAGTACTTC. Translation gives CATSLLAGGETQYF.

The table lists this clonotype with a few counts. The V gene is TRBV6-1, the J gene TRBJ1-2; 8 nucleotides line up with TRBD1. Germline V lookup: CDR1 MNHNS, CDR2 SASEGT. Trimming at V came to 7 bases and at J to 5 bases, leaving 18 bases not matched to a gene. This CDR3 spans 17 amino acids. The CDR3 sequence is CASTRRARQGAGYGYTF. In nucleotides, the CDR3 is TGTGCCAGCACCCGACGCGCCAGGCAGGGGGCAGGGTATGGCTACACCTTC.

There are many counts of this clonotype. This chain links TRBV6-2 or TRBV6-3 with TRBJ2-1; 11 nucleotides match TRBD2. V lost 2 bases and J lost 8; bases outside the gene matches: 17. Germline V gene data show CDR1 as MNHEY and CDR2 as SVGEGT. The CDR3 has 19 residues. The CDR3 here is CASSYRNAFSGRAHYEQFF. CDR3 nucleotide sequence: TGTGCCAGCAGTTACCGGAACGCCTTTAGCGGGAGGGCCCACTATGAGCAGTTCTTC.